This TCR beta chain derives from a study of T-cell memory formation after mild COVID-19 (TCRdb year 2021). About the full investigation: Most TCR sequence clusters were specific to one of the two donors. T-cell clones expanding and contracting after mild COVID-19 in a couple of donors were tracked by longitudinal TCRalpha and TCRbeta repertoire sequencing. Two young, previously healthy adult volunteers, one female and one male, were included in the cohort. What the research found in general, with its limitations: Only a couple of mild cases were covered in the study, and larger cohorts including severe cases with pre-infection samples were considered necessary. Some responding clones were found in pre-infection memory, which suggests that pre-existing cross-reactive memory T cells took part in the SARS-CoV-2 response. Whether the second-wave clones peaking on day 37 were SARS-CoV-2 specific was not confirmed. From day 15 to 85, contracting clones showed balanced CD4/CD8 phenotypes, whereas a second wave of clones that expanded from day 15 to 37 leaned towards CD4+. Contracting CD4+ clones were located mainly in the CM and EM memory subsets, whereas CD8+ clones were found to be enriched in EMRA.

Ficoll-Paque density gradient centrifugation was the method used to isolate PBMCs. Comments on this clonotype: Its target antigen remains unknown. No quality values exist for individual bases; no much larger clone is one base distant.

The CDR3 has 13 amino acids, counting the end cysteine and phenylalanine. Of the read, only the CDR3 DNA is kept; its 39 bases are in frame from base 1. V is pruned by 3 bases and J by 8 bases, leaving 5 bases of the junction without a gene match. From a lookup of the germline V gene (reference sequence), CDR1 and CDR2 are DFQATT and SNEGSKA. The sequencing machine was an Illumina NovaSeq 6000. TCRalpha and TCRbeta cDNA libraries were constructed by 5'RACE with constant-segment primers, with sample barcodes and unique molecular identifiers being introduced. Trizol reagent was used to extract RNA from every sample. Library amplification was performed in two PCR steps, and a second sample barcode and Illumina TruSeq adapters were introduced in the second step. Sequencing of the libraries was done on an Illumina NovaSeq, producing 2 x 150 bp paired-end reads. The study's own analysis went as follows. Reads were demultiplexed and collapsed into UMI-guided consensus sequences with migec v1.2.7. Using mixcr v2.1.11, UMI consensuses were aligned to TRA and TRB V and J templates and then assembled into clonotypes. A clonotype was counted as expanded or contracted only if both edgeR and NoisET called the change significant, with noise models trained on biological replicates. For edgeR calls, the thresholds were a false discovery rate-adjusted p below 0.01 and a log2 fold-change of 1. As an exploratory analysis of dynamics, max-normalized trajectories of the 1000 most abundant clonotypes were examined by PCA with hierarchical clustering. Separately sequenced CD4+ and CD8+ repertoires were used to assign the CD4 or CD8 phenotype of responding clones. TCRdb trimmed public reads at Q25 via fastp, called clones via MiXCR and kept in-frame beta chains. Rows matching on CDR3 protein sequence are summarized as one entry with the most common DNA and genes. These V and J calls rely on TCRdb rather than the paper's analysis. This sample is represented by 400,000 to 500,000 distinct CDR3 sequences; 15% to 25% of them were singletons. The top ten clones comprise 8.4% of the sample.

The sample comprised PBMCs or a T cell subset sorted from them (not recorded which). The sequence is built from TRBV20-1 and TRBJ1-4; the central 8 bases match TRBD1. This TCR came from an adult woman who had mild COVID-19 (a few samples of this study predate the infection). The sample titles of this study are shuffled in the database, so cell type and time point are left out; the donor was told from shared clones. The DNA is as follows: TGCAGTGCTAGCAGGGGGCTCAACGAAAAACTGTTTTTT. Its protein product is CSASRGLNEKLFF.